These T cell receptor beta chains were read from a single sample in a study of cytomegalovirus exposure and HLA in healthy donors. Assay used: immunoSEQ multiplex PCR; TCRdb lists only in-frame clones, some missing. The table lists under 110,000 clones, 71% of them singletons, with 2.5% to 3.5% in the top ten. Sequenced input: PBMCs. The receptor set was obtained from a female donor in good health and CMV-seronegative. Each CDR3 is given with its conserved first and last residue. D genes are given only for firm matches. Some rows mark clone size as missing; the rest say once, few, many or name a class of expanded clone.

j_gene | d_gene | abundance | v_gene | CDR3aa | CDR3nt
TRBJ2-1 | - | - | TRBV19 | CASSINRGSLSYNEQFF | TGTGCCAGTAGTATAAACCGGGGGTCCCTCTCCTACAATGAGCAGTTCTTC
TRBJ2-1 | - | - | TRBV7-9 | CASSFPLSYNEQFF | TGTGCCAGCAGCTTTCCGTTATCCTACAATGAGCAGTTCTTC
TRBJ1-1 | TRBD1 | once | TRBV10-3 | CAISPGTGPNTEAFF | TGTGCCATCAGTCCCGGGACAGGTCCGAACACTGAAGCTTTCTTT
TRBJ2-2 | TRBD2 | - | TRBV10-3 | CAISEPILAGETEGELFF | TGTGCCATCAGTGAGCCTATACTAGCGGGAGAAACCGAGGGGGAGCTGTTTTTT
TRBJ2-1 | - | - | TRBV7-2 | CASRSRTFSSYNEQFF | TGTGCCAGCAGGTCTCGGACTTTCAGCTCCTACAATGAGCAGTTCTTC
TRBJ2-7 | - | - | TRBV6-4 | CASTISPRDKSYEQYF | TGTGCCAGCACCATATCACCCCGGGACAAGTCCTACGAGCAGTACTTC
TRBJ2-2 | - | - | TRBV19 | CASSTRHTGELFF | TGTGCCAGTAGTACTAGGCACACCGGGGAGCTGTTTTTT
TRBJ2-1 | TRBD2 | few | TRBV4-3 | CASSQDWLAVISYNEQFF | TGCGCCAGCAGCCAAGATTGGCTAGCGGTTATATCCTACAATGAGCAGTTCTTC
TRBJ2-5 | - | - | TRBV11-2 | CASSLNGEWETQYF | TGTGCCAGCAGCCTAAACGGGGAATGGGAGACCCAGTACTTC
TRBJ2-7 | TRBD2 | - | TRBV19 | CASSMGVGSAGVFYEQYF | TGTGCCAGTAGCATGGGGGTAGGGTCGGCGGGAGTGTTCTACGAGCAGTACTTC
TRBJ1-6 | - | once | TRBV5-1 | CASSSSLPNSPLHF | TGCGCCAGCAGCTCCAGTCTCCCGAATTCACCCCTCCACTTT
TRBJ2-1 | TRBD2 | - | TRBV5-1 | CASSFLAGGSNEQFF | TGCGCCAGCAGCTTCTTAGCGGGAGGGAGTAATGAGCAGTTCTTC
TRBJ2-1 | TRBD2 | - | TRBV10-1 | CASSEVSGTGSEQFF | TGCGCCAGCAGTGAGGTTAGCGGGACGGGAAGTGAGCAGTTCTTC
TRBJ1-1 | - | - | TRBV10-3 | CAIRLRGNTEAFF | TGTGCCATCAGACTCAGGGGGAACACTGAAGCTTTCTTT
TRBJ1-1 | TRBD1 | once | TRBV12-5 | CASGLGTGGYGNTEAFF | TGTGCTAGTGGTTTAGGGACAGGGGGCTACGGAAACACTGAAGCTTTCTTT
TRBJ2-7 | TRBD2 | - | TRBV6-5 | CASSYWREGSNEQYF | TGTGCCAGCAGTTATTGGCGGGAGGGGAGCAACGAGCAGTACTTC